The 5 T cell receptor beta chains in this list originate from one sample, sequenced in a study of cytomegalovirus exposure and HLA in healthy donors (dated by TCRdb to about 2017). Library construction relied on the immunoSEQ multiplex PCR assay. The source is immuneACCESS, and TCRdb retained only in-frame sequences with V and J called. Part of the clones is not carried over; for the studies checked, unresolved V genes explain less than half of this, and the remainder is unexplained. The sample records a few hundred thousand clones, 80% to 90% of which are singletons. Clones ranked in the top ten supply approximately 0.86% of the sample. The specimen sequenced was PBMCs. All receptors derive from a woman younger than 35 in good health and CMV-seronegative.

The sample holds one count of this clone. The CDR3 DNA sequence: TGTGCCAGCAGTTTTGGGGCGGGGGGGCTGGCAGATACGCAGTATTTT. This codes for CASSFGAGGLADTQYF. V usage is TRBV27 and J usage is TRBJ2-3; 9 bases map to TRBD2. The CDR3 loop spans 16 amino acids. Trimming removed 3 bases from V and 4 bases from J; junction bases left unmatched: 8. Germline V gives CDR1 MNHEY, CDR2 SMNVEV (reference sequence).

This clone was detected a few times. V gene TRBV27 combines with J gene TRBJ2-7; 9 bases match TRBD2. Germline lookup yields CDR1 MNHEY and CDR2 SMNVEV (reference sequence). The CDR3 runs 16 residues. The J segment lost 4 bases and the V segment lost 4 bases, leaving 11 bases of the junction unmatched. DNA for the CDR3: TGTGCCAGCAGTTCCCTATCTAGCGGGGCGTCGTACGAGCAGTACTTC. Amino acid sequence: CASSSLSSGASYEQYF.

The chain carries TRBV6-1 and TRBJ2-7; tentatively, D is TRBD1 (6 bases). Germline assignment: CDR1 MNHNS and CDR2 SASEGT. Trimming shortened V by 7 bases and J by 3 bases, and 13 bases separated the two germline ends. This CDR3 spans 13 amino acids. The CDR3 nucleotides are TGTGCCAGCAACCCCAGGGGACACTACGAGCAGTACTTC. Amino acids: CASNPRGHYEQYF.

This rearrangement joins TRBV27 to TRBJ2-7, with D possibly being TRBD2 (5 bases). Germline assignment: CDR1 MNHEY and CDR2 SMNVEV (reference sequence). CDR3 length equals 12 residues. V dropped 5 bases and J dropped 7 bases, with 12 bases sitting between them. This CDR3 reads CASSQYRGEQYF. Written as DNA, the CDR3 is TGTGCCAGCAGTCAATACAGAGGGGAGCAGTACTTC.

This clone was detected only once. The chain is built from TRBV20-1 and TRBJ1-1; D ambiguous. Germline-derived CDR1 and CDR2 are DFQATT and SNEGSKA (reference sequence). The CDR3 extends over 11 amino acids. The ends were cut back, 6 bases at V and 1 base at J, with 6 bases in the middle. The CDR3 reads CSATQNTEAFF. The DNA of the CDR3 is TGCAGTGCCACACAGAACACTGAAGCTTTCTTT.